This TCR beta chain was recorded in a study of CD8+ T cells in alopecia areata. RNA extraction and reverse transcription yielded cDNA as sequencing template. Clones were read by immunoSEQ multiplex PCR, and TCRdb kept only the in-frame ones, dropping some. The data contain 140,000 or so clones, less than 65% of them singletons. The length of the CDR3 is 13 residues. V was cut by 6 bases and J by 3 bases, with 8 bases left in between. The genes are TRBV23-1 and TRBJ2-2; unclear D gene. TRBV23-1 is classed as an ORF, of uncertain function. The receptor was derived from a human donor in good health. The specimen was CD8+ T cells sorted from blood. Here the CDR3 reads CASRGHDTGELFF. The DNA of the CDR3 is TGCGCCAGCAGGGGTCATGACACCGGGGAGCTGTTTTTT.